Below are 6 T cell receptor beta chains sequenced from a single sample in a study of blood T cell repertoires in COVID-19. Profiled with immunoSEQ multiplex PCR; TCRdb holds only in-frame clones, not every one. Of around 200,000 clones detected, about 85% appear once; the ten largest clones hold roughly 12%. The sequenced sample consisted of peripheral blood. All receptors derive from a woman younger than 35 who had recovered from COVID-19.

V usage is TRBV6-1 and J usage is TRBJ1-2; TRBD1 matches at 9 bases. CDR3 length equals 17 residues. CDR1 is MNHNS and CDR2 is SASEGT in the germline V gene. J lost 8 bases, V lost 4 bases, and 17 bases had no gene match. The DNA of the CDR3 is TGTGCCAGCAGTGCTAGCACAGGGGGCGCCGGAAGGGCCGGCTACACCTTC. The encoded protein is CASSASTGGAGRAGYTF.

This chain joins TRBV7-3 and TRBJ2-2; D might be TRBD1 (5 bases). The CDR3 loop spans 14 amino acids. The V gene lost 5 bases and the J gene lost 1 base, with 8 bases spanning the gap. The germline gives CDR1 SGHTA, CDR2 FQGTGA. DNA for the CDR3: TGTGCCAGCAGCGGAGACAGGAACACCGGGGAGCTGTTTTTT. This encodes CASSGDRNTGELFF.

The rearrangement joins TRBV30 to TRBJ2-5; 9 bases line up with TRBD2. J gave up 5 bases and V 5 bases, and 6 bases lay outside the gene matches. Germline assignment: CDR1 GTSNPN and CDR2 SVGIG (reference sequence). The CDR3 contains 13 residues. This CDR3 reads CAWVGLAPETQYF. The CDR3 region has the DNA TGTGCCTGGGTGGGACTAGCTCCTGAGACCCAGTACTTC.

The V gene is TRBV11-1, the J gene TRBJ1-3; D unresolved. This CDR3 is 14 amino acids long. Germline V lookup: CDR1 SGHAT, CDR2 FQDESV (reference sequence). Trimming cost V 6 bases and J 0 bases, with 9 bases left between them. CDR3 in DNA: TGTGCCAGCAGTCACAGAAGCTCTGGAAACACCATATATTTT. It encodes CASSHRSSGNTIYF.

The J gene is TRBJ1-2, the V gene TRBV3-1 (or the pseudogene TRBV3-2), with D tentatively TRBD1 (6 bases). Germline CDR1 is LGHDT and CDR2 is YNNKEL (reference sequence). This CDR3 region has 15 residues. V lost 3 bases, J lost 0 bases, and 11 bases lay in between. CDR3 in amino acids: CASSQGQPSNYGYTF. CDR3 DNA: TGTGCCAGCAGCCAGGGACAACCTTCTAACTATGGCTACACCTTC.

The chain employs TRBV3-1 (or the pseudogene TRBV3-2) and TRBJ2-7; D may be TRBD2 (5 bases). The CDR3 totals 16 residues. Trimming cost V 3 bases and J 7 bases, with 22 bases left between them. Germline V gives CDR1 LGHDT, CDR2 YNNKEL (reference sequence). CDR3 nucleotides: TGTGCCAGCAGCCATCCGTCTCGGGGAGATTCGGAAGAGCAGTACTTC. Protein: CASSHPSRGDSEEQYF.